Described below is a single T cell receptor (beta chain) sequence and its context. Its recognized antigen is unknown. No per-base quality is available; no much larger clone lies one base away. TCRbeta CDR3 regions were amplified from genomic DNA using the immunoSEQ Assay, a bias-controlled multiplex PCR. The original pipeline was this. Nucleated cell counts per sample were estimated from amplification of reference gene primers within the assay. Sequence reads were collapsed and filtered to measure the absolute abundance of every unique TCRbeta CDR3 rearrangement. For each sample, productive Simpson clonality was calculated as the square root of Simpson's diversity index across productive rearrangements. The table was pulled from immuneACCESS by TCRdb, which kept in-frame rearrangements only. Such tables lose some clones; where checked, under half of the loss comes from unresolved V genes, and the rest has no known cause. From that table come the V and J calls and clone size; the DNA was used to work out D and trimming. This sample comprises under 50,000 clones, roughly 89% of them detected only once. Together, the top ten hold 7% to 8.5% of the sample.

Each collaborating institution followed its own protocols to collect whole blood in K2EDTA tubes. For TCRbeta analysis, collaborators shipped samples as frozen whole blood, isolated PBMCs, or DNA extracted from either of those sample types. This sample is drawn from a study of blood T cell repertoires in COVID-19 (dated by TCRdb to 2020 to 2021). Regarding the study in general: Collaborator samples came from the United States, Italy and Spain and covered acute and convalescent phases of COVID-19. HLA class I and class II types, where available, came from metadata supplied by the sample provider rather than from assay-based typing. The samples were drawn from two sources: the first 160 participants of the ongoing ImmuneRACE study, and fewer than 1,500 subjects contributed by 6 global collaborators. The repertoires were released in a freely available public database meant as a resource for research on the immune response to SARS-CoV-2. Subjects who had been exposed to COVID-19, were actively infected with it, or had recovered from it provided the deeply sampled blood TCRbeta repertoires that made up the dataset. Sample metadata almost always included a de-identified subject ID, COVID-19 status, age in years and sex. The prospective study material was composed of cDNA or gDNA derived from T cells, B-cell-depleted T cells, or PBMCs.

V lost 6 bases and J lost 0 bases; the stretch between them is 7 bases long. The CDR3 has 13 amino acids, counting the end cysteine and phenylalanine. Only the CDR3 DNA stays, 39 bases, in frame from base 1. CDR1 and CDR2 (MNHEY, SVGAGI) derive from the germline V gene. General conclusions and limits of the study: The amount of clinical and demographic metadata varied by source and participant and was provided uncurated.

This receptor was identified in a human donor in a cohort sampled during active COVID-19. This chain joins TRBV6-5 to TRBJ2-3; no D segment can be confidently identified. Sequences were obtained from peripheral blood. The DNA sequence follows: TGTGCCAGCAGGGTGGCTAGCACAGATACGCAGTATTTT. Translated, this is CASRVASTDTQYF.